These 29 T cell receptor beta chains were sequenced from one sample in a study of blood T cell repertoires in COVID-19. TCRdb's copy holds only in-frame clones and misses some; the assay was immunoSEQ multiplex PCR. The table includes around 300,000 clones, about 89% detected once. Sequencing used peripheral blood. All receptors come from a woman between 40 and 50 years old who had recovered from COVID-19.

The rearrangement joins TRBV27 to TRBJ2-1; 12 bases map to TRBD2. With 5 bases clipped from V and 12 bases from J, the junction kept 11 bases outside the gene matches. The CDR3 totals 15 residues. In germline, CDR1 is MNHEY, CDR2 SMNVEV (reference sequence). CDR3: CASSPLAGGPVRQFF. CDR3 sequence (DNA): TGTGCCAGCAGTCCCCTAGCGGGAGGGCCCGTCAGGCAGTTCTTC.

This clone was counted only a few times. The CDR3 nucleotides are TGTGCCAGCAGTGAATACGGCGGGAGGGACGAGCAGTACTTC. Amino acids: CASSEYGGRDEQYF. V is TRBV25-1 and J is TRBJ2-7; 9 bases match TRBD2. This CDR3 is 14 amino acids long. Germline V gene sequence: CDR1 MGHDK, CDR2 SYGVNS. Germline trimming cut 0 bases from V and 5 bases from J; bases unmatched to any gene: 2.

The genes are TRBV20-1 and TRBJ2-7; 8 positions match TRBD2. CDR3 length equals 14 residues. The V and J ends lost 3 bases and 7 bases, in that order; junction bases with no gene match: 11. The germline CDR1 and CDR2 sequences are DFQATT and SNEGSKA (reference sequence). The CDR3 loop reads CSASIGTSLDEQYF. CDR3 DNA: TGCAGTGCTAGTATTGGGACTAGTTTGGATGAGCAGTACTTC.

V and J are TRBV5-1 and TRBJ1-1, with 7 bases identical to TRBD1. Germline V gives CDR1 SGHRS, CDR2 YFSETQ. V gave up 4 bases and J gave up 1 base; unmatched junction bases: 7. The CDR3 consists of 15 residues. The CDR3 sequence: CASSERGRGNTEAFF. CDR3 sequence (DNA): TGCGCCAGCAGCGAAAGGGGGCGCGGGAACACTGAAGCTTTCTTT.

This clone was detected once. The V gene is TRBV24-1, the J gene TRBJ2-7; the D is unclear. V lost 4 bases and J lost 4, with 4 bases in between. CDR3 length equals 11 residues. Germline loops: CDR1 KGHDR, CDR2 SFDVKD. In nucleotides, the CDR3 is TGTGCCACCAGTGACGGTTACGAGCAGTACTTC. Translated: CATSDGYEQYF.

This clone was counted only a few times. The gene calls are TRBV3-1 (or the pseudogene TRBV3-2) and TRBJ1-3, with 8 bases that match TRBD1. This CDR3 has 17 residues. Germline loops: CDR1 LGHDT, CDR2 YNNKEL (reference sequence). Unmatched junction bases numbered 7, after V lost 3 bases and J lost 0 bases. CDR3 loop: CASSQWGQVPSGNTIYF. CDR3 in DNA: TGTGCCAGCAGCCAGTGGGGACAGGTCCCCTCTGGAAACACCATATATTTT.

The CDR3: CASSLGGPSGGNTGELFF. The CDR3 DNA is TGTGCCAGCAGCTTAGGGGGCCCTAGCGGAGGGAACACCGGGGAGCTGTTTTTT. The genes are TRBV7-6 and TRBJ2-2; 7 positions agree with TRBD2. V was clipped by 1 base and J by 1 base; unmatched bases: 9. From germline, CDR1 is SGHVS and CDR2 FNYEAQ. CDR3 size: 18 residues.

The gene calls are TRBV5-1 and TRBJ1-4; D remains unclear. The CDR3 is made up of 15 amino acids. The germline V gene encodes CDR1 SGHRS and CDR2 YFSETQ. V lost 4 bases and J lost 0, with 10 bases in between. CDR3 bases: TGCGCCAGCAGCCCAGACACTGCAACTAATGAAAAACTGTTTTTT. It translates to CASSPDTATNEKLFF.

This sequence joins TRBV2 and TRBJ2-7; TRBD2 is a possible D gene (5 bases). V lost 0 bases and J lost 2, with 14 bases in between. Germline V gene data show CDR1 as SNHLY and CDR2 as FYNNEI. This CDR3 is 16 amino acids long. The chain's CDR3 is CASSEAGGGVPYEQYF. The CDR3 DNA reads as TGTGCCAGCAGTGAAGCAGGAGGAGGTGTCCCCTACGAGCAGTACTTC.

The genes are TRBV9 and TRBJ2-3; D may be TRBD2 (6 bases). The CDR3 spans 16 residues. Germline V gene sequence: CDR1 SGDLS, CDR2 YYNGEE. V lost 4 bases and J lost 0, with 15 bases in between. Here the CDR3 DNA reads TGTGCCAGCAGCCCCCGGAGGGGAACTAGCACAGATACGCAGTATTTT. Amino acids: CASSPRRGTSTDTQYF.

The V gene is TRBV21-1, the J gene TRBJ2-3; the D segment call TRBD2 is taken from the table without a DNA check. TRBV21-1 constitutes a pseudogene. There are 18 residues in the CDR3. The CDR3 is CASSKKPGLADSTDTQYF. The CDR3 DNA sequence: TGTGCCAGCAGCAAAAAACCGGGACTAGCGGATTCCACAGATACGCAGTATTTT.

This sequence joins TRBV18 and TRBJ2-2; TRBD2 might be the D (5 bases). The germline CDR1 and CDR2 sequences are KGHSH and LQKENI. V lost 1 base and J lost 1, with 13 bases in between. The length of the CDR3 is 17 residues. CDR3 amino acids: CASSPLNSRGNTGELFF. The CDR3 coding sequence is TGTGCCAGCTCACCACTTAACTCACGGGGGAACACCGGGGAGCTGTTTTTT.

V and J are TRBV23-1 and TRBJ2-7; maybe TRBD2 (6 bases). TRBV23-1 is filed as an ORF, its function uncertain. Trimming shortened V by 4 bases and J by 2 bases, and 9 bases separated the two germline ends. The CDR3 spans 13 residues. This chain's CDR3 is CASSPRLAYEQYF. The CDR3 DNA is TGCGCCAGCAGTCCCCGACTAGCCTACGAGCAGTACTTC.

The chain recombines TRBV27 with TRBJ2-7, with 11 bases matching TRBD2. The J segment lost 5 bases and the V segment lost 5 bases, leaving 8 bases of the junction unmatched. Germline V gene lookup returns CDR1 MNHEY and CDR2 SMNVEV (reference sequence). The CDR3 is 15 residues long. The CDR3 spells CASSPIAGGPNEQYF. CDR3 DNA sequence: TGTGCCAGCAGTCCAATAGCGGGAGGGCCCAACGAGCAGTACTTC.

The chain has TRBV2 and TRBJ1-5, with 9 bases that match TRBD1. V gave up 7 bases and J gave up 4 bases; unmatched junction bases: 11. This CDR3 has 16 residues. Looked up from germline, CDR1 is SNHLY and CDR2 is FYNNEI. This CDR3 is CASTTNPGTGNQPQHF. The CDR3 bases are TGTGCCAGCACTACTAACCCCGGGACAGGGAATCAGCCCCAGCATTTT. Together with reference TRBV2 and TRBJ1-5, the CDR3 gives the full variable domain: EPEVTQTPSHQVTQMGQEVILRCVPISNHLYFYWYRQILGQKVEFLVSFYNNEISEKSEIFDDQFSVERPDGSNFTLKIRSTKLEDSAMYFCASTTNPGTGNQPQHFGDGTRLSIL.

This clone was detected only once. The rearrangement uses TRBV2 and TRBJ2-7; 7 bases fit TRBD1. V was pared by 4 bases and J by 2 bases, with 5 bases of the junction left unmatched. CDR1 and CDR2 from the germline V gene are SNHLY and FYNNEI. The CDR3 length is 14 residues. The CDR3 sequence is CASSGQGDTYEQYF. In DNA form, the CDR3 reads TGTGCCAGCAGTGGGCAGGGGGATACCTACGAGCAGTACTTC.

The CDR3 DNA is TGTGCCAGCAGCTTAGTGTATCTAGCGGGAGACAATGAGCAGTTCTTC. Amino acids: CASSLVYLAGDNEQFF. The chain carries TRBV7-8 and TRBJ2-1; TRBD2 agrees at 10 bases. CDR1 is SGHVS and CDR2 is FQNEAQ in the germline V gene. Losses at the gene ends were 1 base for V and 5 bases for J; bases not matched to a gene: 5. The CDR3 sequence is 16 residues long. Drawing the rest from reference TRBV7-8 and TRBJ2-1, the complete variable domain is GAGVSQSPRYKVAKRGQDVALRCDPISGHVSLFWYQQALGQGPEFLTYFQNEAQLDKSGLPSDRFFAERPEGSVSTLKIQRTQQEDSAVYLCASSLVYLAGDNEQFFGPGTRLTVL.

This sequence joins TRBV30 and TRBJ2-2, with 13 bases identical to TRBD2. The germline V gene encodes CDR1 GTSNPN and CDR2 SVGIG (reference sequence). The CDR3 has 17 residues. Losses at the gene ends were 3 bases for V and 0 bases for J; bases not matched to a gene: 4. CDR3 region: CAWSAGTSGTNTGELFF. The CDR3 region has the DNA TGTGCCTGGAGCGCCGGGACTAGCGGGACGAACACCGGGGAGCTGTTTTTT.

The chain carries TRBV18 and TRBJ2-7; tentative D call: TRBD1 (5 bases). V gave up 3 bases and J gave up 1 base, with 7 bases separating them. The CDR3 is 13 residues long. Germline V CDR1 and CDR2: KGHSH, LQKENI. The CDR3 bases are TGTGCCAGCTCACCGACAGAGTCCTACGAGCAGTACTTC. Protein product: CASSPTESYEQYF.

This chain uses TRBV3-1 (or the pseudogene TRBV3-2) with TRBJ2-3; D gene unclear. This CDR3 is 12 amino acids long. The ends were cut back, 3 bases at V and 6 bases at J, with 7 bases in the middle. Germline V gene data show CDR1 as LGHDT and CDR2 as YNNKEL (reference sequence). The CDR3: CASSQVQDTQYF. The CDR3 DNA is TGTGCCAGCAGCCAGGTCCAGGATACGCAGTATTTT.

This clone was recorded only once. The V gene is TRBV4-1, the J gene TRBJ2-1; 9 bases fit TRBD2. Trimming took 5 bases from V and 14 from J; bases not matched to a gene: 19. Germline values: CDR1 MGHRA, CDR2 YSYEKL. This CDR3 contains 16 residues. CDR3 loop: CASSSSRDTLSGGEFF. CDR3 bases: TGCGCCAGCAGCTCCTCCCGGGACACCCTTAGCGGGGGTGAGTTCTTC.

This chain connects TRBV19 to TRBJ1-3, with 7 nucleotides matching TRBD1. The CDR3 loop spans 14 amino acids. The V segment lost 4 bases and the J segment 8 bases; nucleotides outside the gene matches: 8. The germline V gene has CDR1 LNHDA and CDR2 SQIVND (reference sequence). The CDR3 sequence is CASSTSYRGDTIYF. For the CDR3, the DNA is TGTGCCAGTAGTACTTCCTACAGGGGTGACACCATATATTTT.

The chain has TRBV19 and TRBJ2-3; 8 positions match TRBD2. The germline V gene encodes CDR1 LNHDA and CDR2 SQIVND (reference sequence). Trimming at V came to 1 base and at J to 4 bases, leaving 7 bases not matched to a gene. The CDR3 runs 16 residues. In nucleotides, the CDR3 is TGTGCCAGTAGTATAGGTTCAGCGGGAGAGGCAGATACGCAGTATTTT. Translated: CASSIGSAGEADTQYF.

The genes are TRBV19 and TRBJ1-5, with D possibly TRBD1 on 6 matching bases. CDR1 LNHDA and CDR2 SQIVND come from the germline V gene (reference sequence). There are 17 residues in the CDR3. V shed 7 bases and J shed 6 bases, with 25 bases lying between them. This CDR3 reads CASKGSGGFGLGQPQHF. As DNA, the CDR3 is TGTGCCAGTAAGGGTTCGGGGGGCTTTGGGTTGGGTCAGCCCCAGCATTTT.

The chain recombines TRBV27 with TRBJ1-2; D may be TRBD1 (6 bases). Trimming left V 5 bases short and J 7 bases short, with 26 bases between. CDR3 length equals 17 residues. Per germline, CDR1 MNHEY and CDR2 SMNVEV (reference sequence). Here the CDR3 DNA reads TGTGCCAGCAGTGATGGACAGATGATGCCCCTATCAAGTGGCTACACCTTC. Translating gives CASSDGQMMPLSSGYTF.

The CDR3 nucleotides are TGCGCCAGTCAATCCGGGACAGGGACCGGGGAGCTGTTTTTT. Amino acid sequence: CASQSGTGTGELFF. V gene TRBV5-1 combines with J gene TRBJ2-2; 9 bases fit TRBD1. V shed 8 bases, J shed 5 bases, and the junction held 7 bases outside the gene matches. CDR3 size: 14 residues. The germline V gene has CDR1 SGHRS and CDR2 YFSETQ. Based on the CDR3 plus reference TRBV5-1 and TRBJ2-2, the full variable domain is KAGVTQTPRYLIKTRGQQVTLSCSPISGHRSVSWYQQTPGQGLQFLFEYFSETQRNKGNFPGRFSGRQFSNSRSEMNVSTLELGDSALYLCASQSGTGTGELFFGEGSRLTVL.

This clone was counted a few times. The CDR3 DNA is TGTGCCAGCCGAGAGGGGGCCCAGTACTTC. Amino acid sequence: CASREGAQYF. This chain links TRBV6-6 with TRBJ2-5, with D maybe TRBD1 (6 bases). V was shortened by 8 bases and J by 9 bases, with 10 bases between the two germline ends. The CDR3 has 10 amino acids. In germline, CDR1 is MNHNY, CDR2 SVGAGI (reference sequence).

The rearrangement uses TRBV29-1 and TRBJ1-3; the D is unclear. Germline V gene sequence: CDR1 SQVTM, CDR2 ANQGSEA. Trimming took off 6 bases at V and 3 bases at J, with 15 bases between the two ends. The CDR3 is 14 residues long. CDR3 protein: CSVEEIPVGNTIYF. The CDR3 bases are TGCAGCGTCGAGGAGATCCCGGTTGGAAACACCATATATTTT.

The genes are TRBV3-1 (or the pseudogene TRBV3-2) and TRBJ1-2; D is unclear. The germline gives CDR1 LGHDT, CDR2 YNNKEL (reference sequence). The CDR3 sequence is 14 residues long. V was cut by 1 base and J by 0 bases, with 6 bases left in between. CDR3 nucleotide sequence: TGTGCCAGCAGCCAAGTCGCAGCTAACTATGGCTACACCTTC. Protein product: CASSQVAANYGYTF.